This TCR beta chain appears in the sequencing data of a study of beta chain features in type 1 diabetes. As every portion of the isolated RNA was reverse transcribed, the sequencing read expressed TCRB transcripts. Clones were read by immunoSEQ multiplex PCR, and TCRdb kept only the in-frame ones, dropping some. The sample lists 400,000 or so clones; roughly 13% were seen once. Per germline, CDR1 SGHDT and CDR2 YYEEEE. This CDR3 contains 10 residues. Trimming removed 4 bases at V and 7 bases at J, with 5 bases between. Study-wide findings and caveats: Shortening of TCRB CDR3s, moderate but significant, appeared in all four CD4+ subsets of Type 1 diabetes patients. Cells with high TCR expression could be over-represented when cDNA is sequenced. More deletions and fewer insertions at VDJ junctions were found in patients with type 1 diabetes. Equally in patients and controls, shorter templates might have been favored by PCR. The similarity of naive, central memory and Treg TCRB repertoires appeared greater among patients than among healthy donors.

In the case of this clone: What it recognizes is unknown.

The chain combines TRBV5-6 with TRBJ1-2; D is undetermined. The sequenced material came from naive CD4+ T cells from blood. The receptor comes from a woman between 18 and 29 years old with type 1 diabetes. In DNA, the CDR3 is TGTGCCAGCAGCGGAGCTGGCTACACCTTC. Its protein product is CASSGAGYTF.